The 6 T cell receptor beta chains given below trace back to one sample, sequenced in a study of technical replicates of blood from a few donors. Method: immunoSEQ multiplex PCR; TCRdb's copy keeps in-frame clones and lacks some. The sample has 55,000 to 85,000 clones; roughly 97% are singletons. Sample: T cells isolated from PBMCs. These TCRs come from a human donor in good health.

This chain joins TRBV4-1 and TRBJ2-3; D gene uncertain. From germline, CDR1 is MGHRA and CDR2 YSYEKL. The ends were cut back, 0 bases at V and 8 bases at J, with 9 bases in the middle. CDR3 length equals 13 residues. Here the CDR3 DNA reads TGCGCCAGCAGCCAAGAAGTAGCCGGTACGCAGTATTTT. Protein sequence: CASSQEVAGTQYF.

The table lists this clone with a count of one. The CDR3 reads CASGQAWGEQYF. The DNA for the CDR3 is TGTGCCAGCGGACAGGCTTGGGGCGAGCAGTACTTC. The V call is TRBV2, the J call TRBJ2-7; 7 nucleotides match TRBD1. There are 12 residues in the CDR3. The V and J ends lost 8 bases and 6 bases, in that order; junction bases with no gene match: 7. The germline V gene has CDR1 SNHLY and CDR2 FYNNEI.

The chain links TRBV28 to TRBJ2-7; TRBD1 matches 7 bases. This CDR3 is built from 15 residues. V was clipped by 5 bases and J by 1 base; unmatched bases: 8. Germline-derived CDR1 and CDR2 are MDHEN and SYDVKM. CDR3 amino acids: CASSPRGQSSYEQYF. CDR3 coding DNA: TGTGCCAGCAGTCCCAGGGGACAGTCATCCTACGAGCAGTACTTC.

Turning to this clone: The junction differs from germline at one of its ends, possibly a read error. The chain carries TRBV7-7 and TRBJ2-2; tentative D call: TRBD1 (7 bases). The CDR3 extends over 14 amino acids. Germline V CDR1 and CDR2: SSHAT, FNYEAQ (reference sequence). In DNA form, the CDR3 reads TGTGCTAGCAGCTTGGAGGGGGCGATCGGGGAGCTGTTTTTT. Amino acids: CASSLEGAIGELFF.

The chain couples TRBV5-1 to TRBJ2-7; TRBD1 aligns across 12 bases. The J segment lost 6 bases and the V segment lost 0 bases, leaving 4 bases of the junction unmatched. The CDR3 consists of 15 residues. Germline V gene data show CDR1 as SGHRS and CDR2 as YFSETQ. CDR3 protein: CASSLEGTGGREQYF. The CDR3 bases are TGCGCCAGCAGCTTGGAAGGGACAGGGGGCCGCGAGCAGTACTTC.

The chain is built from TRBV7-2 and TRBJ2-3; the D is unclear. Trimming left V 2 bases short and J 2 bases short, with 5 bases between. The CDR3 contains 13 residues. Germline V gives CDR1 SGHTA, CDR2 FQGNSA. CDR3 loop: CASSLQVTDTQYF. The CDR3 nucleotides are TGTGCCAGCAGCTTACAGGTCACAGATACGCAGTATTTT.